One and the same sample provided the 21 T cell receptor beta chains below, sequenced in a study of CD8 T cells in ankylosing spondylitis. TCRdb fed the 5' RACE reads into MiXCR, producing one record per CDR3 protein. The sample comprises a few hundred thousand distinct CDR3 sequences, approximately 20% of which are singletons, and around 13% rests with the top ten. The specimen was blood, either unsorted or a sorted T cell fraction (not recorded which). These receptors all come from a male donor with ankylosing spondylitis or in good health (not recorded which).

This clonotype appeared a few times. V is TRBV9 and J is TRBJ2-3, with D tentatively TRBD1 or TRBD2 (5 bases each). CDR3 length: 16 residues. The V and J ends lost 2 bases and 4 bases respectively, with 17 bases between them. CDR1 is SGDLS, CDR2 YYNGEE, per germline. CDR3 sequence reads: CASSVIRGQGADTQYF. CDR3 DNA sequence: TGTGCCAGCAGCGTCATTCGCGGGCAGGGCGCAGATACGCAGTATTTT.

This clonotype was counted only a few times. The gene calls are TRBV7-9 and TRBJ2-1, with TRBD2 identical over 7 bases. This CDR3 is 15 amino acids long. Germline assignment: CDR1 SEHNR and CDR2 FQNEAQ (reference sequence). With 4 bases clipped from V and 6 bases from J, the junction kept 9 bases outside the gene matches. CDR3 protein: CASSSPRGVLNEQFF. CDR3 nucleotides: TGTGCCAGCAGCTCCCCCCGGGGGGTTCTCAATGAGCAGTTCTTC.

J is TRBJ2-5 and V is TRBV4-1, with TRBD2 matching 11 bases. The CDR3 loop spans 18 amino acids. Unmatched junction bases numbered 13, after V lost 2 bases and J lost 5 bases. CDR1 MGHRA and CDR2 YSYEKL come from the germline V gene. In nucleotides, the CDR3 is TGCGCCAGCAGCCAACGGCTAGCGGGGGGCATTGATTTTGAGACCCAGTACTTC. Translated: CASSQRLAGGIDFETQYF.

This clonotype has only a few counts. V and J are TRBV11-2 and TRBJ2-7; D not certain. V shed 0 bases and J shed 1 base, with 10 bases lying between them. The length of the CDR3 is 15 residues. Germline CDR1 reads SGHAT; CDR2 reads FQNNGV. The CDR3 DNA is TGTGCCAGCAGCTTAGAGGTTGCGCCATCCTACGAGCAGTACTTC. The encoded protein is CASSLEVAPSYEQYF.

The gene calls are TRBV6-2 or TRBV6-3 and TRBJ2-1; the match to TRBD2 covers 12 bases. CDR1 is MNHEY, CDR2 SVGEGT, per germline. Germline trimming cut 2 bases from V and 6 bases from J; bases unmatched to any gene: 8. The CDR3 contains 17 residues. This CDR3 reads CASSYGRLAGGSNEQFF. In DNA, the CDR3 is TGTGCCAGCAGTTACGGGCGTCTAGCGGGGGGGAGCAATGAGCAGTTCTTC.

The V and J genes are TRBV29-1 and TRBJ2-1; 9 bases are a match to TRBD1. CDR1 is SQVTM, CDR2 ANQGSEA, per germline. This CDR3 region has 18 residues. V was clipped by 2 bases and J by 0 bases; unmatched bases: 11. The CDR3 sequence is CSVEYSLGQGSSYNEQFF. The CDR3 nucleotides read TGCAGCGTTGAATATTCACTGGGACAGGGAAGCTCCTACAATGAGCAGTTCTTC.

In this sample, this clonotype turned up a few times. Here the CDR3 reads CASSSGGLAYEQYF. The CDR3, as DNA: TGTGCCAGCAGTTCCGGGGGGCTGGCCTACGAGCAGTACTTC. The rearrangement joins TRBV12-3 or TRBV12-4 to TRBJ2-7; tentatively, D is TRBD2 (7 bases). V was shortened by 4 bases and J by 2 bases, with 12 bases between the two germline ends. The length of the CDR3 is 14 residues.

This clonotype was counted only a few times. This chain joins TRBV12-3 or TRBV12-4 and TRBJ2-4, with D perhaps TRBD2 (5 bases). The V and J ends lost 2 bases and 8 bases respectively, with 10 bases between them. This CDR3 contains 13 residues. CDR3: CASSLRVEDIQYF. Here the CDR3 DNA reads TGTGCCAGCAGTTTAAGGGTGGAGGACATTCAGTACTTC.

DNA of the CDR3: TGTGCCATCAGTGGAGACAGGGTGGTTGGGTCACCCCTCCACTTT. This sequence encodes CAISGDRVVGSPLHF. V and J are TRBV10-3 and TRBJ1-6; 7 nucleotides agree with TRBD1. Losses at the gene ends were 4 bases for V and 10 bases for J; bases not matched to a gene: 10. This CDR3 region has 15 residues. Germline lookup yields CDR1 ENHRY and CDR2 SYGVKD.

This clonotype appeared a few times. V is TRBV6-5 and J is TRBJ2-1; possibly TRBD1 for D (7 bases). Germline CDR1 MNHEY, CDR2 SVGAGI. The germline V and J ends were trimmed by 4 bases and 1 base, with 17 bases remaining between them. The CDR3 covers 17 residues. The CDR3, as DNA: TGTGCCAGCAGTTCGGACAGGAGGGCCCGGTCCTACAATGAGCAGTTCTTC. Amino acids: CASSSDRRARSYNEQFF.

The rearrangement joins TRBV15 to TRBJ2-3; 7 bases match TRBD1. Germline V gene data show CDR1 as LNHNV and CDR2 as YYDKDF (reference sequence). This CDR3 region has 15 residues. J lost 0 bases, V lost 5 bases, and 5 bases had no gene match. The CDR3 sequence: CATSAGTVSTDTQYF. The CDR3 region has the DNA TGTGCCACCAGCGCCGGGACAGTTAGCACAGATACGCAGTATTTT.

The CDR3 DNA sequence: TGTGCCAGCAGTTACTCGGCAGGGGGCGGGGAGCTGTTTTTT. Residues: CASSYSAGGGELFF. The V and J genes are TRBV6-5 and TRBJ2-2; 7 bases are shared with TRBD1. Germline loops: CDR1 MNHEY, CDR2 SVGAGI. With 0 bases clipped from V and 7 bases from J, the junction kept 2 bases outside the gene matches. This CDR3 is 14 amino acids long.

The gene calls are TRBV6-5 and TRBJ2-7; TRBD2 might be the D (6 bases). CDR3 length: 13 amino acids. V lost 2 bases and J lost 5, with 10 bases in between. Germline V gene lookup returns CDR1 MNHEY and CDR2 SVGAGI. CDR3 loop: CASSYGRTNEQYF. For the CDR3, the DNA is TGTGCCAGCAGTTACGGGAGGACAAACGAGCAGTACTTC.

The V call is TRBV28, the J call TRBJ2-2; D is possibly TRBD2 (6 bases). V lost 8 bases and J 5 bases, leaving 18 bases between the germline ends. Germline V gene lookup returns CDR1 MDHEN and CDR2 SYDVKM. The CDR3 covers 15 residues. In DNA form, the CDR3 reads TGTGCCAGCGCCCGACACGGAGGGTGGACCGGGGAGCTGTTTTTT. Its protein is CASARHGGWTGELFF.

This clonotype was detected a few times. This chain uses TRBV9 with TRBJ2-1, with D uncertain. The germline V and J ends were trimmed by 3 bases and 3 bases, with 13 bases remaining between them. Germline V gene sequence: CDR1 SGDLS, CDR2 YYNGEE. This CDR3 has 15 residues. CDR3 bases: TGTGCCAGCAGCGCCATTCAGGACGGCTACAATGAGCAGTTCTTC. It codes for CASSAIQDGYNEQFF. Variable domain in full (rest from reference TRBV9 and TRBJ2-1): DSGVTQTPKHLITATGQRVTLRCSPRSGDLSVYWYQQSLDQGLQFLIQYYNGEERAKGNILERFSAQQFPDLHSELNLSSLELGDSALYFCASSAIQDGYNEQFFGPGTRLTVL.

This clonotype turned up a few times. The rearrangement joins TRBV12-3 or TRBV12-4 to TRBJ1-1; D is perhaps TRBD1 (5 bases). V lost 5 bases and J lost 7, with 17 bases in between. This CDR3 is 14 amino acids long. The CDR3 is CASSPGGGTNEAFF. The CDR3 coding sequence is TGTGCCAGCAGTCCGGGGGGAGGGACTAATGAAGCTTTCTTT.

This clonotype has just a few counts. The chain employs TRBV12-3 or TRBV12-4 and TRBJ2-1; D unresolved. CDR3 length: 14 amino acids. Deletions cut 3 bases from V and 4 bases from J, with 10 bases between. The CDR3 sequence is CASSLSQTYNEQFF. The CDR3 bases are TGTGCCAGCAGTTTGAGCCAGACTTACAATGAGCAGTTCTTC.

This clonotype was seen a handful of times. The gene calls are TRBV7-9 and TRBJ1-1; maybe TRBD1 (5 bases). Looked up from germline, CDR1 is SEHNR and CDR2 is FQNEAQ (reference sequence). The V and J ends lost 5 bases and 5 bases respectively, with 12 bases between them. CDR3 size: 13 residues. The CDR3 sequence: CASSDRRGTEAFF. As DNA, the CDR3 is TGTGCCAGCAGCGACCGAAGGGGAACTGAAGCTTTCTTT.

V and J are TRBV5-6 and TRBJ2-1; 14 nucleotides align to TRBD2. V shed 3 bases and J 7 bases; nucleotides not matched to a gene: 6. The CDR3 contains 16 residues. Germline loops: CDR1 SGHDT, CDR2 YYEEEE. The CDR3 DNA sequence: TGTGCCAGCAGCTGGCGACTAGCGGGGGGGCGGAATGAGCAGTTCTTC. This gives the protein CASSWRLAGGRNEQFF. The entire variable domain, with the rest obtained from reference TRBV5-6 and TRBJ2-1, is as follows: DAGVTQSPTHLIKTRGQQVTLRCSPKSGHDTVSWYQQALGQGPQFIFQYYEEEERQRGNFPDRFSGHQFPNYSSELNVNALLLGDSALYLCASSWRLAGGRNEQFFGPGTRLTVL.

This clonotype appeared a few times. The chain couples TRBV7-9 to TRBJ2-7; D unclear. With 5 bases removed from V and 3 bases from J, the gap between germline ends came to 17 bases. The CDR3 is 15 residues long. Germline V gene data show CDR1 as SEHNR and CDR2 as FQNEAQ (reference sequence). The CDR3 nucleotides are TGTGCCAGCAGCCCTCGGATCCGCGAGTTCTACGAGCAGTACTTC. Encoded protein: CASSPRIREFYEQYF.

This clonotype has only a few counts. The CDR3 DNA reads as TGTGCCAGCAGACGGACACTGAACACTGAAGCTTTCTTT. It translates to CASRRTLNTEAFF. This chain uses TRBV6-2 or TRBV6-3 with TRBJ1-1, with D maybe TRBD1 (5 bases). The CDR3 is made up of 13 amino acids. In germline, CDR1 is MNHEY, CDR2 SVGEGT. Trimming removed 6 bases from V and 0 bases from J, with 8 bases in between.